The 19 T cell receptor beta chains given below trace back to one sample, sequenced in a study of blood T cells in healthy people across ages. The authors ran a second PCR of roughly 6 to 12 cycles using a sample-barcoded 5' primer and a J-beta primer mix. TCRdb itself ran the 5' RACE reads through MiXCR, one entry per CDR3 protein. The data contain approximately 960,000 distinct CDR3 sequences, roughly 29% of them seen just once; the ten biggest clones take up 10%. These data were likewise used in another study, on T cells of mothers and their children.

Sequences were obtained from blood. The origin of the receptors is a woman in her forties in good health.

This chain links TRBV9 with TRBJ1-6; the D gene is possibly TRBD1 (6 bases). V lost 0 bases, J lost 7 bases, and 8 bases lay in between. Germline lookup yields CDR1 SGDLS and CDR2 YYNGEE. The CDR3 contains 14 residues. In DNA form, the CDR3 reads TGTGCCAGCAGCGTAGACAGGGTAAATTCACCCCTCCACTTT. Its translation: CASSVDRVNSPLHF.

In this sample, this clonotype turned up many times. The chain combines TRBV7-2 with TRBJ2-7; possibly TRBD2 for D (5 bases). Germline CDR1 and CDR2: SGHTA and FQGNSA. CDR3 length: 14 residues. V was cut by 4 bases and J by 1 base, with 11 bases left in between. CDR3 bases: TGTGCCAGCAGCTCCCATTCGGGGTCCTACGAGCAGTACTTC. Protein: CASSSHSGSYEQYF.

The chain is built from TRBV28 and TRBJ2-2; D call uncertain. The V end was cut by 6 bases, the J end by 6 bases, with 11 bases between. CDR1 is MDHEN and CDR2 is SYDVKM in the germline V gene. The CDR3 runs 13 residues. The CDR3 DNA sequence: TGTGCCAGCAGCTTGTTAGGGCCCGGGGAGCTGTTTTTT. This gives the protein CASSLLGPGELFF.

The chain uses TRBV20-1 and TRBJ2-7, with 8 bases matching TRBD1. This CDR3 is built from 13 residues. Germline CDR1 reads DFQATT; CDR2 reads SNEGSKA (reference sequence). The V gene end was trimmed by 5 bases and the J gene end by 4 bases; junction bases not matched to a gene: 7. CDR3 region: CSAGQGGLYEQYF. DNA for the CDR3: TGCAGTGCTGGACAGGGCGGATTGTACGAGCAGTACTTC.

This clonotype turned up a few times. The chain employs TRBV7-2 and TRBJ1-5; TRBD1 aligns across 9 bases. With 5 bases clipped from V and 5 bases from J, the junction kept 7 bases outside the gene matches. Germline V gene data show CDR1 as SGHTA and CDR2 as FQGNSA. This CDR3 region has 15 residues. The CDR3 is CASSRGTGNYQPQHF. CDR3 sequence (DNA): TGTGCCAGCAGCCGTGGGACAGGGAATTATCAGCCCCAGCATTTT.

The chain couples TRBV24-1 to TRBJ2-4; TRBD1 agrees at 7 bases. The J call may be wrong; the DNA end is better matched by TRBJ2-7. Germline assignment: CDR1 KGHDR and CDR2 SFDVKD. The CDR3 is 15 amino acids. The CDR3 reads CATSDPGQPTGEQYF. CDR3 sequence (DNA): TGTGCCACCAGTGACCCGGGACAGCCTACAGGCGAGCAGTACTTC.

This clonotype was observed at least ten times. V is TRBV18 and J is TRBJ2-3; D call uncertain. The CDR3 has 16 amino acids. Germline CDR1 KGHSH, CDR2 LQKENI. The germline V and J ends were trimmed by 1 base and 3 bases, with 14 bases remaining between them. The CDR3 loop reads CASSPRLTRGTDTQYF. CDR3 nucleotides: TGTGCCAGCTCACCACGGTTAACGCGTGGTACAGATACGCAGTATTTT.

J is TRBJ2-5 and V is TRBV10-3; 9 nucleotides match TRBD2. The end of the DNA fits TRBJ2-7 better, so the J call may be wrong. Germline assignment: CDR1 ENHRY and CDR2 SYGVKD. This CDR3 comprises 14 residues. The CDR3 DNA sequence: TGTGCCATCAGTGATTCTAGCGGGATCTACGAGCAGTACTTC. Amino acids: CAISDSSGIYEQYF.

This chain connects TRBV5-1 to TRBJ1-2, with 10 bases fitting TRBD1. Germline V gene data show CDR1 as SGHRS and CDR2 as YFSETQ. The CDR3 consists of 15 residues. J gave up 7 bases and V 0 bases, and 6 bases lay outside the gene matches. CDR3 sequence reads: CASSLGDRGRGGYTF. DNA for the CDR3: TGCGCCAGCAGCTTGGGTGACAGGGGGCGCGGTGGCTACACCTTC.

This clonotype was picked up a small number of times. Being one base from a much bigger clone, this may be a read error. The V call is TRBV29-1, the J call TRBJ2-7; unclear D gene. The ends were cut back, 7 bases at V and 2 bases at J, with 15 bases in the middle. In germline, CDR1 is SQVTM, CDR2 ANQGSEA. There are 13 residues in the CDR3. In nucleotides, the CDR3 is TGCAGCGGTCGCGTACTCCCCGCCTACGAGCAGTACTTC. It codes for CSGRVLPAYEQYF.

This clonotype came up a few times. One base away lies a much larger clone, so this may be a sequencing read error. The chain couples TRBV20-1 to TRBJ2-3; tentative D call: TRBD2 (6 bases). CDR3 length: 12 residues. Germline V gives CDR1 DFQATT, CDR2 SNEGSKA (reference sequence). This CDR3 reads CRAVRRENTQYF. Written as DNA, the CDR3 is TGCAGGGCTGTCAGGAGGGAGAATACGCAGTATTTT.

Written as DNA, the CDR3 is TGTGCCAGCAGTTTTACCCCCGGGAGAGATACGCAGTATTTT. Encoded protein: CASSFTPGRDTQYF. The chain links TRBV28 to TRBJ2-3; a possible D gene is TRBD2 (6 bases). Trimming left V 3 bases short and J 5 bases short, with 12 bases between. This CDR3 is 14 amino acids long. Germline CDR1 and CDR2: MDHEN and SYDVKM.

The chain recombines TRBV20-1 with TRBJ2-2; no firm D call. In germline, CDR1 is DFQATT, CDR2 SNEGSKA (reference sequence). V was pared by 6 bases and J by 9 bases, with 14 bases between. The CDR3 has 12 residues. CDR3 nucleotides: TGCAGTGCCCGGGCGCCAGGCAGGGAGCTGTTTTTT. This codes for CSARAPGRELFF.

This clonotype turned up a few times. This may be a read error, as it is one base from a much larger clone. The rearrangement joins TRBV2 to TRBJ2-3; D unclear. Trimming took 10 bases from V and 2 from J, leaving 7 bases between them. This CDR3 region has 11 residues. The germline gives CDR1 SNHLY, CDR2 FYNNEI. The CDR3 bases are TGTGCCATCACCAACACAGATACGCAGTATTTT. It translates to CAITNTDTQYF.

The rearrangement links TRBV12-3 or TRBV12-4 to TRBJ2-3, with D perhaps TRBD1 (6 bases). Trimming cost V 5 bases and J 4 bases, with 16 bases left between them. There are 15 residues in the CDR3. CDR3 region: CASSPQGSRADTQYF. CDR3 nucleotide sequence: TGTGCCAGCAGTCCACAGGGTTCGCGCGCAGATACGCAGTATTTT.

This clonotype was found a few times. V is TRBV15 and J is TRBJ2-7, with D unclear. The CDR3 is 14 amino acids. Trimming cost V 1 base and J 4 bases, with 11 bases left between them. The germline CDR1 and CDR2 sequences are LNHNV and YYDKDF (reference sequence). The chain's CDR3 is CATSRVGLGYEQYF. As DNA, the CDR3 is TGTGCCACCAGCAGAGTAGGGCTCGGATACGAGCAGTACTTC.

The CDR3 nucleotides are TGCGCCAGCAGCCCAGGCCTGGCCAGGGAGGTCGGTCAGCCCCAGCATTTT. This gives the protein CASSPGLAREVGQPQHF. The chain couples TRBV4-1 to TRBJ1-5, with D possibly TRBD1 on 5 matching bases. Trimming cost V 4 bases and J 6 bases, with 22 bases left between them. The germline V gene has CDR1 MGHRA and CDR2 YSYEKL. The length of the CDR3 is 17 residues.

This clonotype was recorded at least ten times. This sequence joins TRBV3-1 and TRBJ1-6; the D gene is possibly TRBD1 (6 bases). CDR1 is LGHDT and CDR2 is YNNKEL in the germline V gene (reference sequence). CDR3 size: 16 residues. Deletions cut 4 bases from V and 3 bases from J, with 13 bases between. CDR3 protein: CASSPQDSFYNSPLHF. CDR3 in DNA: TGTGCCAGCAGCCCCCAGGACAGCTTCTATAATTCACCCCTCCACTTT.

The rearrangement links TRBV28 to TRBJ2-4, with D tentatively TRBD1 (6 bases). V was clipped by 5 bases and J by 2 bases, with 22 bases between them. CDR1 MDHEN and CDR2 SYDVKM come from the germline V gene. The CDR3 loop spans 18 amino acids. The CDR3 DNA sequence: TGTGCCAGCAGTCCCAACCGTCTACAGGGTATCCCCAAAAACATTCAGTACTTC. Protein: CASSPNRLQGIPKNIQYF.